This T cell receptor (beta chain) was sequenced in a study of cytomegalovirus exposure and HLA in healthy donors. Study-wide context: From donors who were HLA-typed, an early data release held 81 million or so unique TCRs.

On this clone itself: Its target is unknown.

A multiplex PCR was run with 60 Vbeta primers and 13 Jbeta primers. Profiled with immunoSEQ multiplex PCR; TCRdb holds only in-frame clones, not every one. The sample has approximately 150,000 clones; around 80% are singletons. Study-level results: At a 0.05 false discovery rate, a later analysis found over 15,000 TCR beta sequences to be associated with HLA alleles. In a later analysis, TCR beta V- and J-gene trimming showed a link to a missense DCLRE1C variant.

Sequenced material: PBMCs. The origin of this receptor is a woman in her twenties or thirties in good health and CMV-seronegative.

In nucleotides, the CDR3 is TGTGCCAGTAGTCAGACAGGGACGTCCTACGAGCAGTACTTC. This translates into CASSQTGTSYEQYF. The chain carries TRBV19 and TRBJ2-7, with 7 bases matching TRBD1. Germline V lookup: CDR1 LNHDA, CDR2 SQIVND (reference sequence). V dropped 5 bases and J dropped 1; count of bases not matched to a gene: 5. This CDR3 has 14 amino acids.